The T cell receptor (beta chain) described here comes from a study of immune heterogeneity within non-small cell lung tumors. On the study more broadly: In total, the tumors were 4 squamous cell carcinomas, 10 non-squamous carcinomas and 1 not otherwise specified. Study-wide findings and caveats: T-cell receptor beta clonotypes at high frequency differed largely between individual patients.

V was pared by 0 bases and J by 4 bases, with 4 bases of the junction left unmatched. Germline V gene sequence: CDR1 SGDLS, CDR2 YYNGEE. This CDR3 has 15 residues. Template material comprised bulk tumor genomic DNA at roughly 600 ng per sample. From each primary tumor, several far-apart biopsies were obtained during surgery. Curative surgery was undertaken by patients, who had untreated, newly diagnosed non-small cell lung cancer. This clonotype was observed a handful of times. Its antigen is as yet unknown. With 32 V and 13 J primers, multiplex PCR amplified the TCR beta CDR3. TCRdb processed the multiplex PCR reads anew with MiXCR; each CDR3 protein has one entry. The sample includes about 2,000 distinct CDR3 sequences, approximately 30% seen only once; the top ten take about a quarter.

Sequencing was done on a sample of lung tumor tissue. This receptor was obtained from a man between 65 and 85 years old with non-small cell lung cancer. The J gene is TRBJ1-3, the V gene TRBV9, with TRBD1 matching 7 bases. This CDR3 reads CASSVAGGEGNTIYF. CDR3 in DNA: TGTGCCAGCAGCGTAGCAGGGGGAGAAGGAAACACCATATATTTT. The full variable domain, its missing parts supplied by reference TRBV9 and TRBJ1-3, is DSGVTQTPKHLITATGQRVTLRCSPRSGDLSVYWYQQSLDQGLQFLIQYYNGEERAKGNILERFSAQQFPDLHSELNLSSLELGDSALYFCASSVAGGEGNTIYFGEGSWLTVV.